The 4 T cell receptor beta chains given below trace back to one sample, sequenced in a study of OX40 agonist ivuxolimab in advanced cancers. The method was immunoSEQ multiplex PCR; TCRdb's version includes in-frame clones alone and lacks a portion of them. The table shows fewer than 95,000 clones, with 70% to 90% occurring only once. Sequenced material: CD4+ or CD8+ T cells sorted from blood, taken in a trial of the OX40 agonist ivuxolimab. These receptors were taken from an adult with an advanced solid tumor such as melanoma, head and neck, liver or kidney cancer.

The CDR3 DNA reads TGCGCCAGCAGCTCCGGGACGGGGCTTTTGAGGAGTGAGCAGTACTTC. Translated, it gives CASSSGTGLLRSEQYF. The rearrangement joins TRBV5-1 to TRBJ2-5; tentatively, D is TRBD1 or TRBD2 (5 bases each). The V end lost 3 bases, the J end lost 11 bases, and 26 bases lay between the germline ends. CDR1 is SGHRS and CDR2 is YFSETQ in the germline V gene. The CDR3 is 16 residues long.

The chain couples TRBV5-4 to TRBJ1-5, with D uncertain. The CDR3 is 12 amino acids. The V gene lost 2 bases and the J gene lost 8 bases, with 8 bases spanning the gap. Germline CDR1 SGHNT, CDR2 YYREEE (reference sequence). The DNA of the CDR3 is TGTGCCAGCAGCTTAGCTGGGGAGCCCCAGCATTTT. It codes for CASSLAGEPQHF.

The chain carries TRBV18 and TRBJ2-5, with 8 bases matching TRBD2. The DNA end is a closer match to TRBJ2-7, so the J assignment may be wrong. Germline CDR1 KGHSH, CDR2 LQKENI. The CDR3 runs to 14 residues. The CDR3 sequence: CASSPTSAAYEQYF. CDR3 sequence (DNA): TGTGCCAGCTCACCGACTAGCGCAGCCTACGAGCAGTACTTC.

V usage is TRBV6-5 and J usage is TRBJ2-6; D not resolved. Germline V gene sequence: CDR1 MNHEY, CDR2 SVGAGI. With 6 bases removed from V and 2 bases from J, the gap between germline ends came to 5 bases. The CDR3 is 13 residues long. DNA for the CDR3: TGTGCCAGCAGCCGGACTGGGGCCAACGTCCTGACTTTC. Its protein product is CASSRTGANVLTF.